The source of this T cell receptor (beta chain) is a study of technical replicates of blood from a few donors. Germline V gives CDR1 SGHRS, CDR2 YFSETQ. Trimming removed 1 base from V and 5 bases from J; junction bases left unmatched: 5. The CDR3 totals 14 residues. This clone was detected only a few times. Clones were read by immunoSEQ multiplex PCR, and TCRdb kept only the in-frame ones, dropping some. Here the sample spans fewer than 70,000 clones, 75% to 90% being singletons. The material sequenced was PBMCs. This chain links TRBV5-1 with TRBJ1-1, with 7 bases that match TRBD1. The sequence came from a human donor in good health. Some clones in this sample may be carry-over from other donors' samples. CDR3: CASSLLEGATEAFF. CDR3 nucleotide sequence: TGCGCCAGCAGCTTGCTGGAGGGGGCAACTGAAGCTTTCTTT.